This TCR beta chain was sequenced in a study of T cells expressing NK-cell markers. The V gene's germline CDR1 is MDHEN and CDR2 SYDVKM. The CDR3 runs to 15 residues. TCRdb re-called the 5' RACE reads and gives one entry per CDR3 protein, without DNA. The sample includes about 110,000 distinct CDR3 sequences. The sequenced sample was blood T cells: a sorted CD56 or NKG2C T cell subset, CD4+ or CD8+ T cells, or bulk PBMC T cells (not recorded which). The rearrangement links TRBV28 to TRBJ2-7; TCRdb names TRBD2, which stays unverified in the absence of DNA. The receptor comes from a woman aged 18 to 75 in good health. CDR3 in amino acids: CASSENLAGSYEQYF.